This T cell receptor beta chain was identified in a study of blood T cells in healthy people across ages. This CDR3 has 14 residues. Losses at the gene ends were 6 bases for V and 9 bases for J; bases not matched to a gene: 9. A second PCR, run for about 6 to 11 cycles, used a sample-barcoded 5' primer plus a J-beta primer mix. A single record per CDR3 protein comes from TCRdb applying MiXCR to the 5' RACE reads. The sample lists over 950,000 distinct CDR3 sequences, under 40% occurring once. Sequenced input: blood. The chain uses TRBV12-3 or TRBV12-4 and TRBJ2-1; TRBD2 matches at 9 bases. This sequence was found in a man aged 18 to 30 in good health. CDR3 DNA: TGTGCCAGCAGACGAGCGGGGGGCTTAATTGAGCAGTTCTTC. This gives the protein CASRRAGGLIEQFF.